Shown below are 7 T cell receptor beta chains from a single sample sequenced in a study of blood T cells in healthy people across ages. A second roughly 6 to 12 cycle PCR used barcoded and J-beta primers. From the 5' RACE reads, TCRdb called clonotypes with MiXCR, one entry per CDR3 protein. Of about 970,000 distinct CDR3 sequences detected, roughly 51% appear once; the ten largest clones hold about 21%. The specimen was blood. The receptor set was obtained from an older woman in good health.

The DNA for the CDR3 is TGTGCCAGCAGCTTAGGTGCGGGAGAGCAGTACGAGCAGTACTTC. It encodes CASSLGAGEQYEQYF. This chain joins TRBV7-2 and TRBJ2-7, with TRBD2 matching 7 bases. The CDR3 totals 15 residues. Germline CDR1 SGHTA, CDR2 FQGNSA. V was pared by 1 base and J by 4 bases, with 7 bases of the junction left unmatched.

This clonotype was picked up a small number of times. The chain links TRBV27 to TRBJ2-5, with a tentative D call TRBD2 (5 bases). Germline V lookup: CDR1 MNHEY, CDR2 SMNVEV (reference sequence). The CDR3 length is 13 residues. V gave up 5 bases and J gave up 7 bases, with 14 bases separating them. The CDR3 sequence: CASSLATAGTQYF. CDR3 DNA sequence: TGTGCCAGCAGTCTGGCTACCGCGGGGACCCAGTACTTC.

Remarks on this clonotype: Relative to the germline gene, one junction end is altered; a read error may explain this. The chain employs TRBV7-2 and TRBJ2-7; 8 bases are shared with TRBD2. Germline V lookup: CDR1 SGHTA, CDR2 FQGNSA. The CDR3 totals 12 residues. CDR3 loop: CASNLSGGEQYF. The CDR3 DNA reads as TGTGCCAGCAACTTAAGCGGGGGTGAGCAGTACTTC.

The chain has TRBV20-1 and TRBJ1-2; no clear D gene. CDR3 size: 13 residues. V lost 4 bases and J 7 bases, leaving 16 bases between the germline ends. Germline V gene sequence: CDR1 DFQATT, CDR2 SNEGSKA (reference sequence). The CDR3 region is CSAMRQAVGGYTF. CDR3 in DNA: TGCAGTGCTATGCGGCAGGCGGTCGGTGGCTACACCTTC.

This chain links TRBV4-1 with TRBJ2-3; D call uncertain. The CDR3 consists of 16 residues. Trimming removed 0 bases from V and 0 bases from J, with 10 bases in between. In germline, CDR1 is MGHRA, CDR2 YSYEKL. CDR3 in amino acids: CASSQDLVGSTDTQYF. CDR3 sequence (DNA): TGCGCCAGCAGCCAAGATCTAGTAGGAAGCACAGATACGCAGTATTTT.

V is TRBV4-1 and J is TRBJ2-1; the match to TRBD2 covers 12 bases. This CDR3 contains 16 residues. Looked up from germline, CDR1 is MGHRA and CDR2 is YSYEKL. The ends lost 3 bases at V and 5 bases at J; junction bases unmatched: 5. CDR3 sequence (DNA): TGCGCCAGCAGCCATCCCGGACTAGCGGGACACAATGAGCAGTTCTTC. It codes for CASSHPGLAGHNEQFF.

The J gene is TRBJ2-7, the V gene TRBV30; D not resolved. In germline, CDR1 is GTSNPN, CDR2 SVGIG (reference sequence). The CDR3 sequence is 15 residues long. Trimming cost V 0 bases and J 2 bases, with 14 bases left between them. The CDR3 protein is CAWSVHEGPTYEQYF. The CDR3 DNA reads as TGTGCCTGGAGTGTACATGAAGGGCCAACCTACGAGCAGTACTTC.